What follows is one T cell receptor beta chain and its context. The antigen is not known. This sample stems from a study of T cell responses to AZD1222 COVID-19 vaccine. Study-wide results and limits: Repertoire samples came only from after the peak T cell response. Spike-specific TCR breadth and depth grew following two AZD1222 doses. Vaccine-related CD4 TCRs covered spike, predominating at 160-218 and 743-854.

Profiled with immunoSEQ multiplex PCR; TCRdb holds only in-frame clones, not every one. The data show tens of thousands of clones, 90% seen once. The CDR3 is 15 amino acids. The germline CDR1 and CDR2 sequences are SGHTA and FQGNSA. V lost 1 base, J lost 3 bases, and 10 bases lay in between. The chain uses TRBV7-2 and TRBJ1-5; D ambiguous. This receptor was identified in an adult in good health. The source was peripheral blood, collected on day 0 of AZD1222 vaccination. Here the CDR3 DNA reads TGTGCCAGCAGCTTAGTAGAGGGAGACAATCAGCCCCAGCATTTT. Translating it yields CASSLVEGDNQPQHF.